This TCR beta chain was captured in a study of blood T cell repertoires in COVID-19 (TCRdb year 2020). About the full investigation: Samples covering the acute and convalescent phases of COVID-19 were provided by collaborators in the United States, Italy and Spain. The prospective study material was composed of cDNA or gDNA derived from T cells, B-cell-depleted T cells, or PBMCs. The dataset comprised deeply sampled blood TCRbeta repertoires from subjects exposed to, actively infected with, or recovered from COVID-19. A freely available public database, intended as a resource for researchers studying the immune response to SARS-CoV-2, is where the repertoires were released. Samples came from the ongoing ImmuneRACE study (first 160 participants) plus 1,254 subjects from 6 global collaborators. Sample metadata almost always included a de-identified subject ID, COVID-19 status, age in years and sex. Where available, HLA class I and class II types were obtained from metadata supplied by the sample provider rather than from assay-based typing. On the study overall, not on this receptor specifically: The amount of clinical and demographic metadata varied by source and participant and was provided uncurated.

On this clone: Its antigen is still unknown. It has no much larger one-base neighbor in the sample; base qualities were not kept.

Trimming takes 5 bases off V and 7 bases off J; junction bases not matched to a gene: 7. CDR1 is given as MNHEY and CDR2 as SVGAGI, both from the germline V gene. Inclusive of the bounding cysteine and phenylalanine, the CDR3 is 14 residues long. Only the CDR3 DNA is retained, 42 bases long and in frame from the first base. The collaborating institutions used their own protocols to collect whole blood in K2EDTA tubes. For TCRbeta analysis, collaborators shipped samples as frozen whole blood, isolated PBMCs, or DNA extracted from either of those sample types. TCRbeta CDR3 regions were amplified from genomic DNA by means of the immunoSEQ Assay, a bias-controlled multiplex PCR. The published analysis was carried out like this. The number of nucleated cells in each sample was estimated by amplification of reference gene primers within the assay. To quantify the absolute abundance of each unique TCRbeta CDR3 rearrangement, sequence reads were collapsed and filtered. For each sample, productive Simpson clonality was calculated as the square root of Simpson's diversity index across productive rearrangements. The source is immuneACCESS, and TCRdb retained only in-frame sequences with V and J called. Part of the clones is not carried over; for the studies checked, unresolved V genes explain less than half of this, and the remainder is unexplained. Clone size and the V and J calls come from that table; the DNA yielded D and trimming. This sample comprises over 120,000 clones, about 89% of them detected only once. The ten most abundant clones make up about 2.9% of the sample.

This sequence originates from a man aged 60 to 75 with active or convalescent COVID-19. The sequencing sample was made of peripheral blood. Recombination linked TRBV6-5 to TRBJ1-4, and TRBD1 matches 7 of the central bases. The sequenced DNA: TGTGCCAGCAGTAGAGGGGGCGGTGGTGAAAAACTGTTTTTT. Its coded protein is CASSRGGGGEKLFF.